This T cell receptor beta chain was sequenced in a study of CD8+ T cells in alopecia areata. Overall study findings and caveats: Clonality was higher in lesional than normal scalp, especially in alopecia totalis/universalis.

In each case, RNA was isolated and then reverse transcribed into cDNA as the sequencing template. Data came from immunoSEQ multiplex PCR; TCRdb stores just in-frame clones and leaves some out. This sample yields around 140,000 clones, of which 80% to 90% are seen a single time; about 16% belongs to the top ten. Germline V CDR1 and CDR2: SNHLY, FYNNEI. V gave up 2 bases and J gave up 2 bases, with 10 bases separating them. The CDR3 loop spans 15 amino acids. For this clone: Its target is not known.

The chain joins TRBV2 to TRBJ1-5; tentatively, D is TRBD1 (6 bases). The sample here was CD8+ T cells sorted from blood, taken at week 0. This clonotype originated in a human donor with alopecia areata. The CDR3 DNA sequence: TGTGCCAGCAGTGAACCCTGGACAGGCAATCAGCCCCAGCATTTT. Translated, it gives CASSEPWTGNQPQHF. The full variable domain, its missing parts supplied by reference TRBV2 and TRBJ1-5, is EPEVTQTPSHQVTQMGQEVILRCVPISNHLYFYWYRQILGQKVEFLVSFYNNEISEKSEIFDDQFSVERPDGSNFTLKIRSTKLEDSAMYFCASSEPWTGNQPQHFGDGTRLSIL.